This T cell receptor (beta chain) is drawn from a study of cytotoxic CD8 clonotypes in ibrutinib-treated CLL. Study in general: On average, about 97,000 productive rearrangements and around 250,000 productive templates per sample.

This CDR3 is 11 amino acids long. Trimming stripped 7 bases from V and 2 bases from J, with 9 bases between. Per the germline V gene, CDR1 is DFQATT and CDR2 is SNEGSKA (reference sequence). The method was immunoSEQ multiplex PCR; TCRdb's version includes in-frame clones alone and lacks a portion of them. The table lists around 310,000 clones, 70% to 80% of them singletons. V is TRBV20-1 and J is TRBJ2-7; D is unresolved. The sequences come from PBMCs, collected before ibrutinib treatment. The TCR comes from a human donor with chronic lymphocytic leukemia. The CDR3: CSVGLPYEQYF. The DNA of the CDR3 is TGCAGTGTTGGGCTCCCCTACGAGCAGTACTTC.